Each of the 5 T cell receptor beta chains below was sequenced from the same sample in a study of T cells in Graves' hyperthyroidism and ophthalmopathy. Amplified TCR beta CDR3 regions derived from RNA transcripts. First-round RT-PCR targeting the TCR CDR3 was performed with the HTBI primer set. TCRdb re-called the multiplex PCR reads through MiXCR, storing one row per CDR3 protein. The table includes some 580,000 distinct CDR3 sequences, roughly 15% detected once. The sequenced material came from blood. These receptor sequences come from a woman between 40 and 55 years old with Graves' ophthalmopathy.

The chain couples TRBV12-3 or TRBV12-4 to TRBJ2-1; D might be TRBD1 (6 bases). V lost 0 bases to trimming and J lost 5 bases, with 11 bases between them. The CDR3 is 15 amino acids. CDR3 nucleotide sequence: TGTGCCAGCAGTTTAGCAGGGGGTGTGGACAATGAGCAGTTCTTC. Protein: CASSLAGGVDNEQFF.

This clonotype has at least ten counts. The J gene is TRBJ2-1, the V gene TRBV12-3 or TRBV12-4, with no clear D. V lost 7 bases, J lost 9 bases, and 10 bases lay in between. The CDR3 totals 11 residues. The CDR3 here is CASKLLGEQFF. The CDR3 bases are TGTGCCAGCAAGCTCCTAGGTGAGCAGTTCTTC.

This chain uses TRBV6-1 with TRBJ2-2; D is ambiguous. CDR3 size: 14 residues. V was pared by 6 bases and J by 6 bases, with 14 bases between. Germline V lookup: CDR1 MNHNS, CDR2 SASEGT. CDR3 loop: CASSPLYQAGELFF. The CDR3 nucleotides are TGTGCCAGCAGCCCGCTGTATCAGGCCGGGGAGCTGTTTTTT.

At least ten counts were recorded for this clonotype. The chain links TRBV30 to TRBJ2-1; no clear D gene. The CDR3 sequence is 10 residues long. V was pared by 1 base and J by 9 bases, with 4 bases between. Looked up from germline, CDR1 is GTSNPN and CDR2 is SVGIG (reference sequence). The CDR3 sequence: CAWSAFEQFF. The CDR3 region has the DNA TGTGCCTGGAGTGCTTTTGAGCAGTTCTTC.

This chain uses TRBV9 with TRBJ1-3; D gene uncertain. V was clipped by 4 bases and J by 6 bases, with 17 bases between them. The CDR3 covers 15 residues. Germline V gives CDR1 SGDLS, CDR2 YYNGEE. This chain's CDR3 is CASSISSLWENTIYF. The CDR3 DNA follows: TGTGCCAGCAGCATCTCCTCACTCTGGGAAAACACCATATATTTT.